The present TCR beta chain was sequenced within a study of blood T cell repertoires in COVID-19 (TCRdb year 2020). In the study overall: Samples covering the acute and convalescent phases of COVID-19 were provided by collaborators in the United States, Italy and Spain. The material from the prospective study consisted of cDNA or gDNA derived from T cells, B-cell-depleted T cells, or PBMCs. Deeply sampled blood TCRbeta repertoires from subjects exposed to, actively infected with, or recovered from COVID-19 were included in the dataset. The repertoires were released in a freely available public database meant as a resource for research on the immune response to SARS-CoV-2. The samples were drawn from the first 160 participants of the ongoing ImmuneRACE study and from over 950 subjects provided by 6 global collaborators. Nearly every sample came with metadata listing a de-identified subject ID, COVID-19 status, age in years and sex. HLA class I and class II types, where available, came from metadata supplied by the sample provider rather than from assay-based typing. Results and caveats for the whole study, not just this receptor: The amount of clinical and demographic metadata varied by source and participant and was provided uncurated.

In the prospective study, participants were 18 to 89 years old, resided in about 25 geographic areas of the United States, and were enrolled through a virtual design. In the prospective study, participants were assigned to cohorts based on the clinical history participants reported in a screening survey and a study questionnaire. ImmuneRACE Cohort 3 recovered participants were defined by two consecutive negative NP/OP PCR tests, healthcare professional clearance, or symptom resolution. In the prospective study, whole blood, serum and a nasopharyngeal or oropharyngeal swab were collected from each participant by mobile phlebotomists. Over an approximately 2-month period, participants in the prospective study had the option of providing additional blood draws and questionnaires. Before DNA extraction, prospective study blood samples were shipped either frozen or at room temperature. TCRbeta CDR3 regions were amplified from genomic DNA by means of the immunoSEQ Assay, a bias-controlled multiplex PCR. For the original study's pipeline: The number of nucleated cells in each sample was estimated by amplification of reference gene primers within the assay. To quantify the absolute abundance of each unique TCRbeta CDR3 rearrangement, sequence reads were collapsed and filtered. For each sample, productive Simpson clonality was calculated by taking the square root of Simpson's diversity index across productive rearrangements. Drawn from immuneACCESS, this table holds only the in-frame rearrangements with V and J called that TCRdb kept. Clones are partly lost; checked studies trace under half to an unresolved V gene and leave the rest unexplained. V and J calls and clone size are copied from that table; D and trimming were computed from the DNA. The sample table holds about 300,000 clones, of which about 89% were seen once. The ten largest clones add up to 4.5% to 5.5% of the sample.

V lost 3 bases and J lost 4 bases, and the count of bases not matched to a germline gene is 12. The germline V gene encodes CDR1 DFQATT and CDR2 SNEGSKA (reference sequence). From its cysteine to its phenylalanine, the CDR3 spans 17 amino acids. Kept here is only the CDR3 DNA, which spans 51 bases and is read in frame from base 1. Remarks on this clone: Its antigen is still unknown. The input lacks base qualities; no much larger clone sits a single base away.

Specimen: PBMCs or T cells enriched from blood (not recorded which). The sequence came from a man in his 60s who had recovered from COVID-19. The V and J genes are TRBV20-1 and TRBJ2-3; TRBD1 fits 11 bases in the junction. The CDR3 sequence is CSASAVLGQGVSDTQYF. The DNA sequence follows: TGCAGTGCTAGTGCCGTCCTGGGACAGGGGGTCTCAGATACGCAGTATTTT.